The 18 T cell receptor beta chains listed next were all sequenced from one sample in a study of T cell responses to AZD1222 COVID-19 vaccine. Assay: immunoSEQ multiplex PCR; the TCRdb copy retains only in-frame clones and omits some. This table holds approximately 190,000 clones, roughly 92% found once. This specimen was peripheral blood, taken 28 days after the second dose of the MenACWY control vaccine. The receptors originated from an adult who received the MenACWY meningococcal vaccine as a control.

The V gene is TRBV7-2, the J gene TRBJ1-5, with 8 nucleotides matching TRBD1. V shed 5 bases, J shed 7 bases, and the junction held 7 bases outside the gene matches. CDR1 is SGHTA, CDR2 FQGNSA, per germline. This CDR3 comprises 14 residues. The CDR3 DNA reads TGTGCCAGCAGCATTCGACAGGGGAGCCAGCCCCAGCATTTT. This gives the protein CASSIRQGSQPQHF.

A single count supports this clone. J is TRBJ2-5 and V is TRBV9; D is uncertain. V was clipped by 4 bases and J by 2 bases, with 6 bases between them. This CDR3 contains 12 residues. Germline V CDR1 and CDR2: SGDLS, YYNGEE. CDR3 coding DNA: TGTGCCAGCAGCTTCTCACAAGAGACCCAGTACTTC. Its translation: CASSFSQETQYF.

This clone appeared a single time. The chain combines TRBV9 with TRBJ2-1; D might be TRBD2 (6 bases). The germline CDR1 and CDR2 sequences are SGDLS and YYNGEE. This CDR3 has 14 residues. V dropped 0 bases and J dropped 8 bases, with 12 bases sitting between them. DNA for the CDR3: TGTGCCAGCAGCGTAGAACGGGAGTTCGATGAGCAGTTCTTC. This codes for CASSVEREFDEQFF.

This clone has only one observation. The chain uses TRBV10-2 and TRBJ2-3; the D gene is possibly TRBD1 (6 bases). CDR3 length: 16 amino acids. The ends were cut back, 3 bases at V and 0 bases at J, with 13 bases in the middle. CDR1 is WSHSY, CDR2 SAAADI, per germline. This chain's CDR3 is CASSDIGGPSTDTQYF. CDR3 coding DNA: TGCGCCAGCAGTGACATAGGGGGACCTAGCACAGATACGCAGTATTTT.

The genes are TRBV29-1 and TRBJ2-3; no reliable D call. V was trimmed by 3 bases and J by 0 bases, leaving 7 bases between them. CDR3 length equals 13 residues. Germline V gene sequence: CDR1 SQVTM, CDR2 ANQGSEA. The CDR3 is CSVDDQSTDTQYF. Written as DNA, the CDR3 is TGCAGCGTTGATGACCAGAGCACAGATACGCAGTATTTT.

The chain couples TRBV10-3 to TRBJ2-5; no firm D call. The CDR3 consists of 13 residues. V was clipped by 4 bases and J by 3 bases, with 9 bases between them. Germline assignment: CDR1 ENHRY and CDR2 SYGVKD. The CDR3 loop is CAISGLEKETQYF. The CDR3 nucleotides are TGTGCCATCAGTGGACTGGAGAAAGAGACCCAGTACTTC.

This chain uses TRBV5-1 with TRBJ2-3; D remains ambiguous. V lost 0 bases and J lost 2, with 10 bases in between. The CDR3 loop spans 15 amino acids. CDR1 and CDR2 (germline): SGHRS, YFSETQ. The CDR3 sequence: CASSLGPGTTDTQYF. As DNA, the CDR3 is TGCGCCAGCAGCTTGGGTCCAGGTACCACAGATACGCAGTATTTT. The full variable domain, rest sourced from reference TRBV5-1 and TRBJ2-3, is KAGVTQTPRYLIKTRGQQVTLSCSPISGHRSVSWYQQTPGQGLQFLFEYFSETQRNKGNFPGRFSGRQFSNSRSEMNVSTLELGDSALYLCASSLGPGTTDTQYFGPGTRLTVL.

The chain combines TRBV2 with TRBJ1-6, with 7 positions matching TRBD1. V shed 6 bases, J shed 11 bases, and the junction held 10 bases outside the gene matches. From germline, CDR1 is SNHLY and CDR2 FYNNEI. The CDR3 sequence is 14 residues long. CDR3 loop: CASSATGTGPPLHF. As DNA, the CDR3 is TGTGCCAGCAGCGCGACAGGGACGGGGCCACCCCTCCACTTT.

DNA for the CDR3: TGTGCCAGCAGCTTAGTTCCAGCGTACGAGCAGTACTTC. This gives the protein CASSLVPAYEQYF. This chain links TRBV7-9 with TRBJ2-7; D is uncertain. The CDR3 is 13 residues long. Trimming removed 1 base at V and 4 bases at J, with 8 bases between. Germline CDR1 and CDR2: SEHNR and FQNEAQ (reference sequence).

The chain uses TRBV29-1 and TRBJ2-7; 15 bases are a match to TRBD2. CDR1 SQVTM and CDR2 ANQGSEA come from the germline V gene. The CDR3 covers 14 residues. V shed 6 bases, J shed 6 bases, and the junction held 6 bases outside the gene matches. In DNA, the CDR3 is TGCAGCGTCCTGGGACTAGCGGGAGGTGCCGAGCAGTACTTC. As protein: CSVLGLAGGAEQYF.

The chain recombines TRBV2 with TRBJ1-1; possible D gene TRBD1, 6 bases. The CDR3 is 14 residues long. V was shortened by 5 bases and J by 3 bases, with 13 bases between the two germline ends. Germline V CDR1 and CDR2: SNHLY, FYNNEI. The chain's CDR3 is CASSLYRADTEAFF. DNA for the CDR3: TGTGCCAGCAGTCTATACAGGGCCGACACTGAAGCTTTCTTT. Supplemented by reference TRBV2 and TRBJ1-1, the full variable domain reads EPEVTQTPSHQVTQMGQEVILRCVPISNHLYFYWYRQILGQKVEFLVSFYNNEISEKSEIFDDQFSVERPDGSNFTLKIRSTKLEDSAMYFCASSLYRADTEAFFGQGTRLTVV.

V is TRBV30 and J is TRBJ1-3, with D uncertain. V was trimmed by 5 bases and J by 4 bases, leaving 6 bases between them. CDR3 length equals 11 residues. Germline V gene data show CDR1 as GTSNPN and CDR2 as SVGIG (reference sequence). CDR3 residues: CAWGPGNTIYF. Here the CDR3 DNA reads TGTGCCTGGGGGCCCGGAAACACCATATATTTT.

The V gene is TRBV7-2, the J gene TRBJ2-3; D not resolved. V was pared by 1 base and J by 1 base, with 6 bases between. This CDR3 region has 14 residues. Germline V lookup: CDR1 SGHTA, CDR2 FQGNSA. The CDR3 DNA sequence: TGTGCCAGCAGCTTAGTCGGACGCACAGATACGCAGTATTTT. Protein sequence: CASSLVGRTDTQYF.

The chain has TRBV9 and TRBJ1-2; 9 bases align to TRBD1. The CDR3 consists of 16 residues. Losses at the gene ends were 3 bases for V and 6 bases for J; bases not matched to a gene: 12. Germline CDR1 reads SGDLS; CDR2 reads YYNGEE. Here the CDR3 DNA reads TGTGCCAGCAGCGCCCGGCCGGGACAGGGTTTAGATGGCTACACCTTC. Protein: CASSARPGQGLDGYTF. The variable domain in full, completed from reference TRBV9 and TRBJ1-2, reads DSGVTQTPKHLITATGQRVTLRCSPRSGDLSVYWYQQSLDQGLQFLIQYYNGEERAKGNILERFSAQQFPDLHSELNLSSLELGDSALYFCASSARPGQGLDGYTFGSGTRLTVV.

The V call is TRBV4-3, the J call TRBJ2-5; 7 nucleotides line up with TRBD2. The CDR3 contains 16 residues. The J segment lost 1 base and the V segment lost 0 bases, leaving 5 bases of the junction unmatched. Germline CDR1 LGHNA, CDR2 YSLEER. CDR3 region: CASSQDLAGAQETQYF. CDR3 nucleotide sequence: TGCGCCAGCAGCCAAGATCTTGCGGGAGCCCAAGAGACCCAGTACTTC.

The chain is built from TRBV3-1 (or the pseudogene TRBV3-2) and TRBJ1-6; D gene uncertain. The CDR3 runs to 14 residues. The germline V and J ends were trimmed by 3 bases and 5 bases, with 8 bases remaining between them. Looked up from germline, CDR1 is LGHDT and CDR2 is YNNKEL (reference sequence). CDR3 DNA: TGTGCCAGCAGCCATAATGACCATAATTCACCCCTCCACTTT. Translation: CASSHNDHNSPLHF.

The chain joins TRBV19 to TRBJ2-1; a possible D gene is TRBD2 (6 bases). CDR3 length equals 13 residues. V was clipped by 9 bases and J by 8 bases, with 17 bases between them. The germline gives CDR1 LNHDA, CDR2 SQIVND (reference sequence). DNA of the CDR3: TGTGCCAGCCGCGGGACCCGTTCCCATGAGCAGTTCTTC. Encoded protein: CASRGTRSHEQFF.

With regard to this clone: One junction end disagrees with the germline gene, perhaps due to a read error. The CDR3 region is CASSFVGDTIYF. The CDR3 DNA follows: TGTGCCAGCAGTTTCGTTGGAGACACCATATATTTT. The chain joins TRBV12-3 or TRBV12-4 to TRBJ1-3; D gene uncertain. The CDR3 has 12 amino acids.